A selection of T cell receptor beta chains follows, all from one sample in a study of early T cells in non-severe SARS-CoV-2 infection. From the 5' RACE reads, TCRdb called clonotypes with MiXCR, one entry per CDR3 protein. The sample lists 60,000 to 75,000 distinct CDR3 sequences; around 11% were seen once. Sequenced input: whole blood. These receptors all stem from an adult who was a healthcare worker with PCR-confirmed SARS-CoV-2 infection or an uninfected control (not recorded which). Both conserved end residues are trimmed from each CDR3. Each record gives: V gene, J gene, D gene, CDR3 protein. D genes are given only for firm matches.

TRBV29-1	TRBJ2-1	NA	SVEREAGNEQF
TRBV6-5	TRBJ1-2	NA	ASSFVGEENGYT
TRBV6-5	TRBJ1-2	NA	ASRQQQGIYGYT
TRBV12-3/TRBV12-4	TRBJ1-3	NA	ASTLGRTLTVY
TRBV30	TRBJ2-2	TRBD2	AWKGLAVHTGELF
TRBV30	TRBJ2-5	TRBD1	ARSPGQGVSETQY
TRBV7-9	TRBJ2-3	NA	ASSSHFDTQY
TRBV20-1	TRBJ2-7	TRBD2	SAREATSGRMRYEQY
TRBV10-3	TRBJ2-7	NA	AISDWSSYEQY
TRBV20-1	TRBJ2-1	TRBD2	SAFRTSGRYNEQF
TRBV5-1	TRBJ1-1	NA	ASSAGLNTEAF
TRBV6-6	TRBJ2-1	NA	ASSYGTPREQF
TRBV20-1	TRBJ1-2	TRBD1	SARDPTGGDYGYT
TRBV7-6	TRBJ1-6	TRBD1	ASSQGQVNSPLH
TRBV20-1	TRBJ1-1	NA	SASRPVAGTEAF